These 25 T cell receptor beta chains share one sample of origin, sequenced in a study of control samples from healthy donors and cancer patients. Assay used: immunoSEQ multiplex PCR; TCRdb lists only in-frame clones, some missing. The sample contains tens of thousands of clones, roughly 91% of which appear only once. The sequencing sample was made of PBMCs. The source is a woman aged 45 to 65 with colorectal cancer.

The chain has TRBV10-3 and TRBJ1-5; 7 bases align to TRBD1. There are 13 residues in the CDR3. After removal of 5 bases from V and 5 bases from J, the junction contained 3 bases not matched to a gene. From germline, CDR1 is ENHRY and CDR2 SYGVKD. The CDR3 DNA reads TGTGCCATCAGTCAGGGGGTAGATCAGCCCCAGCATTTT. As protein: CAISQGVDQPQHF.

The sample holds one count of this clone. This chain uses TRBV19 with TRBJ2-5; TRBD2 agrees at 8 bases. There are 15 residues in the CDR3. V lost 3 bases and J lost 4; bases outside the gene matches: 7. Germline assignment: CDR1 LNHDA and CDR2 SQIVND (reference sequence). CDR3 nucleotides: TGTGCCAGTAGTATTAGCGGGGTTATCGGAGAGACCCAGTACTTC. Translated: CASSISGVIGETQYF.

The chain links TRBV30 to TRBJ1-2; D remains unclear. The germline CDR1 and CDR2 sequences are GTSNPN and SVGIG (reference sequence). This CDR3 is 14 amino acids long. Deletions cut 1 base from V and 4 bases from J, with 13 bases between. CDR3 nucleotides: TGTGCCTGGAGTGCAGACCCCCTGGTCTATGGCTACACCTTC. Its protein is CAWSADPLVYGYTF.

Here the CDR3 reads CASSPLGGELFF. CDR3 coding DNA: TGTGCCAGCAGCCCCCTTGGCGGGGAGCTGTTTTTT. The genes are TRBV5-4 and TRBJ2-2; D remains unclear. Germline V lookup: CDR1 SGHNT, CDR2 YYREEE (reference sequence). This CDR3 has 12 amino acids. Deletions cut 4 bases from V and 7 bases from J, with 8 bases between.

This clone was seen just once. The rearrangement uses TRBV6-5 and TRBJ1-4, with 7 bases lining up with TRBD1. J was trimmed by 8 bases and V by 7 bases; bases with no gene match: 13. Germline V gene lookup returns CDR1 MNHEY and CDR2 SVGAGI. This CDR3 has 15 residues. DNA of the CDR3: TGTGCCAGCATGAGGACGGCAGGGGGAGAGGAAAAACTGTTTTTT. Protein: CASMRTAGGEEKLFF.

The V call is TRBV12-3 or TRBV12-4, the J call TRBJ1-2; D is undetermined. The CDR3 contains 12 residues. The V and J ends lost 6 bases and 0 bases respectively, with 5 bases between them. For the CDR3, the DNA is TGTGCCAGCAGCCCCGCTAACTATGGCTACACCTTC. It codes for CASSPANYGYTF.

This sequence joins TRBV7-9 and TRBJ2-6, with D uncertain. The CDR3 extends over 15 amino acids. Germline CDR1 SEHNR, CDR2 FQNEAQ (reference sequence). Trimming cost V 5 bases and J 0 bases, with 8 bases left between them. The CDR3, as DNA: TGTGCCAGCAGCCGCGGAAACTCTGGGGCCAACGTCCTGACTTTC. Translated: CASSRGNSGANVLTF.

The chain links TRBV29-1 to TRBJ1-4; possibly TRBD1 for D (6 bases). The germline V and J ends were trimmed by 7 bases and 0 bases, with 15 bases remaining between them. Germline V gives CDR1 SQVTM, CDR2 ANQGSEA. This CDR3 has 15 residues. The CDR3 reads CSAWTAGATNEKLFF. CDR3 DNA: TGCAGCGCATGGACAGCCGGTGCAACTAATGAAAAACTGTTTTTT.

The sample holds one count of this clone. The chain is built from TRBV7-6 and TRBJ1-1, with D hard to call. Germline CDR1 SGHVS, CDR2 FNYEAQ. CDR3 length equals 14 residues. The V and J ends lost 0 bases and 6 bases respectively, with 11 bases between them. The CDR3 sequence: CASSLAPAGAEAFF. The CDR3 DNA reads TGTGCCAGCAGCTTAGCGCCCGCAGGCGCTGAAGCTTTCTTT.

Here the CDR3 reads CASSESGGTYEQYV. CDR3 nucleotide sequence: TGTGCCAGCAGTGAATCTGGGGGAACCTACGAGCAGTACGTC. The V call is TRBV6-1, the J call TRBJ2-7; either TRBD1 or TRBD2 may supply D (5 bases each). The CDR3 spans 14 residues. CDR1 MNHNS and CDR2 SASEGT come from the germline V gene. Trimming pared 2 bases from V and 2 bases from J, leaving 10 bases between.

V usage is TRBV7-3 and J usage is TRBJ2-2; weak D call: TRBD1 (6 bases). Trimming left V 8 bases short and J 2 bases short, with 15 bases between. The CDR3 has 15 amino acids. The germline CDR1 and CDR2 sequences are SGHTA and FQGTGA. The CDR3 coding sequence is TGTGCCAGCTCCTTGGGGGCAGTAAACACCGGGGAGCTGTTTTTT. It specifies CASSLGAVNTGELFF.

The V and J genes are TRBV9 and TRBJ2-3; D not certain. The CDR3 contains 15 residues. Between the trimmed V and J ends, which lost 3 bases and 2 bases, there was a span of 13 bases. Germline V gene lookup returns CDR1 SGDLS and CDR2 YYNGEE. CDR3 sequence (DNA): TGTGCCAGCAGCGCGACTTCCCTCAACACAGATACGCAGTATTTT. It codes for CASSATSLNTDTQYF.

V gene TRBV19 combines with J gene TRBJ2-1, with a weak D call TRBD2 (5 bases). The CDR3 spans 13 residues. Trimming took 4 bases from V and 12 from J, leaving 16 bases between them. CDR1 is LNHDA, CDR2 SQIVND, per germline (reference sequence). As DNA, the CDR3 is TGTGCCAGTAGTAAGTCTCTAGCTGATGCGCAGTTCTTC. Residues: CASSKSLADAQFF.

CDR3 sequence (DNA): TGTGCCAGCAGCTTAGCCAGGGGCGGTGGAAACACCATATATTTT. Its protein is CASSLARGGGNTIYF. The gene calls are TRBV7-2 and TRBJ1-3; possibly TRBD1 for D (6 bases). CDR1 is SGHTA and CDR2 is FQGNSA in the germline V gene. This CDR3 comprises 15 residues. The ends were cut back, 0 bases at V and 3 bases at J, with 9 bases in the middle.

A note on this clone: Other DNA sequences in the same sample also yield this CDR3. The chain links TRBV18 to TRBJ2-5; D call uncertain. Deletions cut 3 bases from V and 4 bases from J, with 9 bases between. Germline V gene lookup returns CDR1 KGHSH and CDR2 LQKENI. The CDR3 has 13 residues. CDR3 region: CASSPGVGETQYF. DNA for the CDR3: TGTGCCAGCTCACCTGGGGTTGGAGAGACCCAGTACTTC.

The V gene is TRBV6-5, the J gene TRBJ1-2; 9 positions match TRBD1. Per germline, CDR1 MNHEY and CDR2 SVGAGI. V was clipped by 2 bases and J by 7 bases; unmatched bases: 5. The CDR3 sequence is 14 residues long. The CDR3 nucleotides are TGTGCCAGCAGTTACACACAGGGGGCAGGTGGCTACACCTTC. Its translation: CASSYTQGAGGYTF.

CDR3 sequence reads: CASRVGQGTGNTIYF. CDR3 coding DNA: TGCGCCAGCAGGGTGGGACAGGGGACTGGAAACACCATATATTTT. This chain connects TRBV5-1 to TRBJ1-3, with 10 bases that match TRBD1. Germline trimming cut 5 bases from V and 2 bases from J; bases unmatched to any gene: 4. The CDR3 runs to 15 residues. CDR1 and CDR2 (germline): SGHRS, YFSETQ.

V gene TRBV6-5 combines with J gene TRBJ1-1; 8 bases align to TRBD1. From germline, CDR1 is MNHEY and CDR2 SVGAGI. V lost 6 bases and J lost 5; bases outside the gene matches: 5. This CDR3 has 13 amino acids. For the CDR3, the DNA is TGTGCCAGCAGCCTAGACAGGGGAACTGAAGCTTTCTTT. Translating it yields CASSLDRGTEAFF.

V gene TRBV5-6 combines with J gene TRBJ1-6; TRBD1 agrees at 10 bases. The germline V gene encodes CDR1 SGHDT and CDR2 YYEEEE. Germline trimming cut 2 bases from V and 14 bases from J; bases unmatched to any gene: 13. The CDR3 is made up of 16 amino acids. This CDR3 is CASSFTAGTGVQALHF. The CDR3 region has the DNA TGTGCCAGCAGCTTCACTGCCGGGACAGGGGTTCAGGCCCTCCACTTT.

The J gene is TRBJ1-5, the V gene TRBV18; perhaps TRBD1 as D (5 bases). The V gene's germline CDR1 is KGHSH and CDR2 LQKENI. This CDR3 is built from 17 residues. With 0 bases removed from V and 3 bases from J, the gap between germline ends came to 15 bases. In nucleotides, the CDR3 is TGTGCCAGCTCACCACCGCGAGGGGCAGGGAACAATCAGCCCCAGCATTTT. Amino acids: CASSPPRGAGNNQPQHF.

The rearrangement uses TRBV6-4 and TRBJ1-6; D not resolved. Trimming shortened V by 2 bases and J by 7 bases, and 12 bases separated the two germline ends. CDR1 MRHNA and CDR2 SNTAGT come from the germline V gene. This CDR3 has 15 residues. The CDR3 sequence: CASSDTAQLNSPLHF. The CDR3 DNA reads as TGTGCCAGCAGTGACACGGCACAGCTAAATTCACCCCTCCACTTT.

The genes are TRBV19 and TRBJ1-5; D may be TRBD1 (5 bases). CDR3 length: 16 residues. Germline V CDR1 and CDR2: LNHDA, SQIVND (reference sequence). Trimming pared 7 bases from V and 4 bases from J, leaving 20 bases between. CDR3 amino acids: CASKGSGTGLNQPQHF. DNA of the CDR3: TGTGCCAGTAAGGGATCGGGAACAGGCCTTAATCAGCCCCAGCATTTT.

The gene calls are TRBV18 and TRBJ2-1; TRBD2 matches 13 bases. Germline assignment: CDR1 KGHSH and CDR2 LQKENI. This CDR3 contains 16 residues. V was pared by 1 base and J by 5 bases, with 2 bases of the junction left unmatched. The CDR3 sequence: CASSPLTSGGDNEQFF. CDR3 DNA sequence: TGTGCCAGCTCACCACTAACTAGCGGGGGGGACAATGAGCAGTTCTTC.

The V call is TRBV5-1, the J call TRBJ2-5; 13 nucleotides match TRBD2. The length of the CDR3 is 16 residues. J was trimmed by 7 bases and V by 4 bases; bases with no gene match: 10. CDR1 SGHRS and CDR2 YFSETQ come from the germline V gene. CDR3 sequence: CASSGGTSGARATQYF. The CDR3 DNA follows: TGCGCCAGCAGCGGAGGGACTAGCGGGGCCCGTGCGACCCAGTACTTC.

CDR3 nucleotide sequence: TGTGCCAGCAGCGAACAGACAGGGCCCTATGGCTACACCTTC. It encodes CASSEQTGPYGYTF. This sequence joins TRBV9 and TRBJ1-2; 7 bases are shared with TRBD1. The CDR3 consists of 14 residues. Looked up from germline, CDR1 is SGDLS and CDR2 is YYNGEE. The trim removed 3 bases at V and 4 bases at J, leaving 6 bases unmatched.